The 29 T cell receptor beta chains reported below all come from one sample, sequenced in a study of beta chain features in type 1 diabetes. No antigens are known for them. Every bit of the isolated RNA underwent reverse transcription, so sequencing read expressed TCRB transcripts. Sequencing used immunoSEQ multiplex PCR; TCRdb keeps in-frame clones, though not all of them. The data contain about 260,000 clones, 20% to 25% of them singletons. Points from the study as a whole: Within each of all four CD4+ subsets, Type 1 diabetes patients had TCRB CDR3s that were moderately but significantly shorter.

Source material: naive CD4+ T cells from blood. All receptors come from a woman in her twenties or thirties with type 1 diabetes.

Only a few counts were recorded for this clone. The CDR3 nucleotides are TGTGCCAGCAGCTCTTTGCGGGGACGAACTTCTGTGGAGCAGTTCTTC. It yields the protein CASSSLRGRTSVEQFF. V gene TRBV5-4 combines with J gene TRBJ2-1; weak D call: TRBD2 (6 bases). This CDR3 spans 16 amino acids. Germline CDR1 reads SGHNT; CDR2 reads YYREEE (reference sequence). V lost 3 bases and J 10 bases, leaving 23 bases between the germline ends.

To note about this clone: This CDR3 is also generated by other DNA sequences in the sample. The J gene is TRBJ2-7, the V gene TRBV7-9, with D unresolved. The V end was cut by 5 bases, the J end by 2 bases, with 4 bases between. Germline assignment: CDR1 SEHNR and CDR2 FQNEAQ (reference sequence). CDR3 length: 11 residues. CDR3 in amino acids: CASSGTYEQYF. As DNA, the CDR3 is TGTGCCAGCAGCGGCACCTACGAGCAGTACTTC. Drawing the rest from reference TRBV7-9 and TRBJ2-7, the complete variable domain is DTGVSQNPRHKITKRGQNVTFRCDPISEHNRLYWYRQTLGQGPEFLTYFQNEAQLEKSRLLSDRFSAERPKGSFSTLEIQRTEQGDSAMYLCASSGTYEQYFGPGTRLTVT.

The chain couples TRBV30 to TRBJ2-2; 12 bases agree with TRBD2. The germline V gene has CDR1 GTSNPN and CDR2 SVGIG (reference sequence). The V segment lost 2 bases and the J segment 1 base; nucleotides outside the gene matches: 5. CDR3 length: 17 amino acids. CDR3 protein: CAWSRASGRGNTGELFF. For the CDR3, the DNA is TGTGCCTGGAGTCGGGCTAGCGGGAGGGGGAACACCGGGGAGCTGTTTTTT. Together with reference TRBV30 and TRBJ2-2, the CDR3 gives the full variable domain: SQTIHQWPATLVQPVGSPLSLECTVEGTSNPNLYWYRQAAGRGLQLLFYSVGIGQISSEVPQNLSASRPQDRQFILSSKKLLLSDSGFYLCAWSRASGRGNTGELFFGEGSRLTVL.

The sample holds a few counts of this clone. This chain uses TRBV11-2 with TRBJ2-1, with a weak D call TRBD2 (6 bases). The V and J ends lost 0 bases and 6 bases respectively, with 12 bases between them. CDR3 length: 15 amino acids. Germline CDR1 reads SGHAT; CDR2 reads FQNNGV. The CDR3 DNA is TGTGCCAGCAGCTTAGAGTGGGAGGCCTCCAATGAGCAGTTCTTC. Protein product: CASSLEWEASNEQFF.

This clone was observed a handful of times. The V and J genes are TRBV6-5 and TRBJ2-1; D possibly corresponds to TRBD2 (6 bases). Trimming stripped 2 bases from V and 8 bases from J, with 13 bases between. This CDR3 spans 14 amino acids. From germline, CDR1 is MNHEY and CDR2 SVGAGI. The CDR3 is CASSYRRESDEQFF. In DNA form, the CDR3 reads TGTGCCAGCAGTTACAGACGGGAGAGCGATGAGCAGTTCTTC.

Comments on this clone: The sample contains more than one DNA sequence encoding this CDR3. This sequence joins TRBV19 and TRBJ2-7; 8 nucleotides agree with TRBD2. The CDR3 extends over 14 amino acids. J lost 6 bases, V lost 1 base, and 5 bases had no gene match. The germline V gene has CDR1 LNHDA and CDR2 SQIVND (reference sequence). The CDR3 nucleotides read TGTGCCAGTAGTATAGCGGGAGGGCCCGGCGAGCAGTACTTC. It encodes CASSIAGGPGEQYF.

This clone appeared a few times. The chain links TRBV11-2 to TRBJ2-1; D is ambiguous. CDR1 SGHAT and CDR2 FQNNGV come from the germline V gene. The ends were cut back, 0 bases at V and 10 bases at J, with 10 bases in the middle. This CDR3 has 13 amino acids. The CDR3, as DNA: TGTGCCAGCAGCTTAGATCTATCCTCAGAGCAGTTCTTC. It yields the protein CASSLDLSSEQFF.

Comment on this clone: The same CDR3 can be traced to other DNA sequences in this sample. The rearrangement uses TRBV15 and TRBJ2-5; TRBD1 agrees at 9 bases. After removal of 3 bases from V and 5 bases from J, the junction contained 4 bases not matched to a gene. The CDR3 totals 14 residues. Germline assignment: CDR1 LNHNV and CDR2 YYDKDF (reference sequence). The CDR3 nucleotides read TGTGCCACCAGCAGGGACAGGGGCAGGGAGACCCAGTACTTC. This codes for CATSRDRGRETQYF.

The chain uses TRBV28 and TRBJ2-2; D gene uncertain. Trimming removed 6 bases at V and 8 bases at J, with 13 bases between. The CDR3 spans 13 residues. Germline values: CDR1 MDHEN, CDR2 SYDVKM. This CDR3 reads CASRSGAAGELFF. Here the CDR3 DNA reads TGTGCCAGCAGGTCCGGAGCTGCTGGGGAGCTGTTTTTT.

The gene calls are TRBV18 and TRBJ1-1; D is uncertain. V was clipped by 6 bases and J by 5 bases, with 10 bases between them. CDR1 KGHSH and CDR2 LQKENI come from the germline V gene. The CDR3 length is 12 residues. The CDR3 reads CASSQRATEAFF. Here the CDR3 DNA reads TGTGCCAGCTCCCAGAGGGCAACTGAAGCTTTCTTT.

The J gene is TRBJ1-1, the V gene TRBV27; D is perhaps TRBD1 (5 bases). V was shortened by 7 bases and J by 0 bases, with 15 bases between the two germline ends. This CDR3 contains 15 residues. In germline, CDR1 is MNHEY, CDR2 SMNVEV (reference sequence). As DNA, the CDR3 is TGTGCCAGCACCCCAGACAGACCCCTGAACACTGAAGCTTTCTTT. Protein product: CASTPDRPLNTEAFF.

The chain has TRBV9 and TRBJ2-5; 8 positions match TRBD2. This CDR3 region has 16 residues. V trimming: 4 bases; J trimming: 6 bases; junction bases outside the gene matches: 14. CDR1 SGDLS and CDR2 YYNGEE come from the germline V gene. CDR3 nucleotides: TGTGCCAGCAGCCCCCGAGGTAGCGGGGCCGAAAAGACCCAGTACTTC. Translating gives CASSPRGSGAEKTQYF.

About this clone itself: The same CDR3 also results from other DNA sequences found in this sample. The chain carries TRBV30 and TRBJ1-2; D possibly corresponds to TRBD1 (6 bases). V lost 0 bases and J 8 bases, leaving 13 bases between the germline ends. Germline CDR1 is GTSNPN and CDR2 is SVGIG (reference sequence). CDR3 length: 13 amino acids. CDR3 protein: CAWSVFPGDGYTF. The DNA of the CDR3 is TGTGCCTGGAGTGTATTCCCAGGGGACGGCTACACCTTC.

CDR3 region: CASSDSALGGNYEQYF. The CDR3 DNA reads TGTGCCAGCAGTGATTCCGCCTTGGGGGGAAACTACGAGCAGTACTTC. The genes are TRBV2 and TRBJ2-7; D perhaps matches TRBD2 (6 bases). CDR3 size: 16 residues. V lost 3 bases and J 3 bases, leaving 18 bases between the germline ends. Germline CDR1 SNHLY, CDR2 FYNNEI.

V is TRBV5-4 and J is TRBJ2-2, with 11 bases fitting TRBD2. V gave up 0 bases and J gave up 4 bases; unmatched junction bases: 2. This CDR3 region has 16 residues. The germline gives CDR1 SGHNT, CDR2 YYREEE (reference sequence). The CDR3 coding sequence is TGTGCCAGCAGCTTGGGACTAGCGGGACTCACCGGGGAGCTGTTTTTT. Translation: CASSLGLAGLTGELFF. The full variable domain, completed using reference TRBV5-4 and TRBJ2-2, is ETGVTQSPTHLIKTRGQQVTLRCSSQSGHNTVSWYQQALGQGPQFIFQYYREEENGRGNFPPRFSGLQFPNYSSELNVNALELDDSALYLCASSLGLAGLTGELFFGEGSRLTVL.

V and J are TRBV7-3 and TRBJ2-7; TRBD1 might be the D (6 bases). The V end was cut by 0 bases, the J end by 2 bases, with 8 bases between. Germline values: CDR1 SGHTA, CDR2 FQGTGA. The CDR3 totals 14 residues. The CDR3 nucleotides are TGTGCCAGCAGCTTAACAGGGGGAACCTACGAGCAGTACTTC. The encoded protein is CASSLTGGTYEQYF.

This clone was counted between two and nine times. The V gene is TRBV4-1, the J gene TRBJ2-1, with D hard to call. Germline CDR1 and CDR2: MGHRA and YSYEKL. CDR3 length: 18 residues. Trimming removed 0 bases from V and 2 bases from J, with 17 bases in between. The CDR3 spells CASSQDDEQRVAYNEQFF. DNA for the CDR3: TGCGCCAGCAGCCAAGATGATGAACAGAGAGTGGCCTACAATGAGCAGTTCTTC.

This chain links TRBV15 with TRBJ1-1; maybe TRBD1 (5 bases). This CDR3 comprises 14 residues. The V end lost 5 bases, the J end lost 1 base, and 11 bases lay between the germline ends. Germline-derived CDR1 and CDR2 are LNHNV and YYDKDF (reference sequence). This CDR3 reads CATSGRGGNTEAFF. The CDR3 DNA follows: TGTGCCACCAGCGGACGGGGGGGGAACACTGAAGCTTTCTTT.

The rearrangement uses TRBV2 and TRBJ2-5; the match to TRBD2 covers 7 bases. Germline loops: CDR1 SNHLY, CDR2 FYNNEI. The CDR3 has 15 residues. V dropped 6 bases and J dropped 6; count of bases not matched to a gene: 13. The CDR3 DNA reads TGTGCCAGCAGCCCCCCGAGGACCGGGAGGAAGACCCAGTACTTC. Amino acid sequence: CASSPPRTGRKTQYF.

This clone was counted a single time. DNA of the CDR3: TGTGCCAGCAGCCGTAAGACAGGGGCTTTGCAGGGGGATAACTATGGCTACACCTTC. Its protein is CASSRKTGALQGDNYGYTF. The genes are TRBV7-2 and TRBJ1-2; 8 bases map to TRBD1. Germline assignment: CDR1 SGHTA and CDR2 FQGNSA. The CDR3 has 19 amino acids. J lost 1 base, V lost 5 bases, and 18 bases had no gene match.

This clone showed up just a few times. The chain joins TRBV7-9 to TRBJ1-2; 8 bases line up with TRBD1. In germline, CDR1 is SEHNR, CDR2 FQNEAQ (reference sequence). J gave up 7 bases and V 1 base, and 2 bases lay outside the gene matches. This CDR3 has 13 residues. CDR3 DNA sequence: TGTGCCAGCAGCTTAGGGACAGGGACTGGCTACACCTTC. Translating gives CASSLGTGTGYTF.

The chain has TRBV2 and TRBJ2-5; 8 nucleotides agree with TRBD2. This CDR3 has 15 amino acids. V shed 3 bases, J shed 2 bases, and the junction held 5 bases outside the gene matches. CDR1 is SNHLY, CDR2 FYNNEI, per germline. In DNA, the CDR3 is TGTGCCAGCAGTGATAGCGGGAATCCACAAGAGACCCAGTACTTC. Amino acids: CASSDSGNPQETQYF.

The sample holds a few counts of this clone. This rearrangement joins TRBV14 to TRBJ2-5, with 7 bases aligning to TRBD1. Germline CDR1 and CDR2: SGHDN and FVKESK. CDR3 length: 16 residues. Germline trimming cut 0 bases from V and 4 bases from J; bases unmatched to any gene: 8. The CDR3 nucleotides are TGTGCCAGCAGCCAAGACCGAGGGGGCGTCGGAGAGACCCAGTACTTC. Translated: CASSQDRGGVGETQYF.

Only a few counts were recorded for this clone. V and J are TRBV5-1 and TRBJ2-3, with 14 bases lining up with TRBD2. The V gene's germline CDR1 is SGHRS and CDR2 YFSETQ. Losses at the gene ends were 4 bases for V and 0 bases for J; bases not matched to a gene: 4. The CDR3 is 17 residues long. The CDR3 reads CASSIGTSGRSTDTQYF. CDR3 nucleotides: TGCGCCAGCAGCATCGGGACTAGCGGGAGAAGCACAGATACGCAGTATTTT.

The sample holds a few counts of this clone. This rearrangement joins TRBV7-2 to TRBJ2-1, with D tentatively TRBD2 (5 bases). Trimming stripped 3 bases from V and 7 bases from J, with 10 bases between. The CDR3 runs to 13 residues. From germline, CDR1 is SGHTA and CDR2 FQGNSA. The CDR3 loop is CASSLGSDNEQFF. The CDR3 region has the DNA TGTGCCAGCAGCTTGGGTAGCGATAATGAGCAGTTCTTC.

This clone was seen just once. The J gene is TRBJ1-2, the V gene TRBV29-1, with 7 nucleotides matching TRBD1. V gave up 3 bases and J gave up 2 bases; unmatched junction bases: 6. This CDR3 spans 14 amino acids. The germline V gene has CDR1 SQVTM and CDR2 ANQGSEA. The CDR3 DNA is TGCAGCGTTGACCTGCTAGGGGGCAACTATGGCTACACCTTC. Its protein is CSVDLLGGNYGYTF.

This chain connects TRBV9 to TRBJ2-3, with a tentative D call TRBD2 (5 bases). Germline V lookup: CDR1 SGDLS, CDR2 YYNGEE. The CDR3 runs to 17 residues. V was clipped by 4 bases and J by 1 base, with 19 bases between them. CDR3 residues: CASSSRRGRPGTDTQYF. CDR3 nucleotides: TGTGCCAGCAGCTCCAGGCGCGGGCGCCCGGGCACAGATACGCAGTATTTT.

This clone was counted a few times. The chain recombines TRBV9 with TRBJ2-1; a weak D match, TRBD1 (6 bases). Trimming took off 0 bases at V and 7 bases at J, with 11 bases between the two ends. Per germline, CDR1 SGDLS and CDR2 YYNGEE. This CDR3 has 14 residues. CDR3 in DNA: TGTGCCAGCAGCGTAGTGTTAGGGGGAAATGAGCAGTTCTTC. It specifies CASSVVLGGNEQFF.

This chain joins TRBV29-1 and TRBJ1-2; D remains unclear. The CDR3 length is 11 residues. Germline loops: CDR1 SQVTM, CDR2 ANQGSEA. V was cut by 8 bases and J by 1 base, with 8 bases left in between. The CDR3 reads CSSEVNYGYTF. Here the CDR3 DNA reads TGCAGCTCCGAGGTTAACTATGGCTACACCTTC.